This TCR beta chain came from a study of cytomegalovirus exposure and HLA in healthy donors. Points on this clone: Its antigen is currently unknown.

Study-wide points: The authors enumerated 150 to 200 TCR beta chains as linked to cytomegalovirus.

Sequencing was performed with immunoSEQ multiplex PCR; in TCRdb, only in-frame clones are kept and a portion is missing. This table has fewer than 70,000 clones, roughly 96% appearing once. The CDR3 consists of 13 residues. Germline-derived CDR1 and CDR2 are MDHEN and SYDVKM. Trimming at V came to 6 bases and at J to 4 bases, leaving 3 bases not matched to a gene. The specimen sequenced was PBMCs. The TCR sequence derives from a man between 18 and 29 years old in good health and CMV-seronegative. V usage is TRBV28 and J usage is TRBJ1-5, with 7 bases aligning to TRBD1. The CDR3 sequence: CASSLTGNQPQHF. The CDR3 DNA follows: TGTGCCAGCAGCTTGACAGGGAATCAGCCCCAGCATTTT.